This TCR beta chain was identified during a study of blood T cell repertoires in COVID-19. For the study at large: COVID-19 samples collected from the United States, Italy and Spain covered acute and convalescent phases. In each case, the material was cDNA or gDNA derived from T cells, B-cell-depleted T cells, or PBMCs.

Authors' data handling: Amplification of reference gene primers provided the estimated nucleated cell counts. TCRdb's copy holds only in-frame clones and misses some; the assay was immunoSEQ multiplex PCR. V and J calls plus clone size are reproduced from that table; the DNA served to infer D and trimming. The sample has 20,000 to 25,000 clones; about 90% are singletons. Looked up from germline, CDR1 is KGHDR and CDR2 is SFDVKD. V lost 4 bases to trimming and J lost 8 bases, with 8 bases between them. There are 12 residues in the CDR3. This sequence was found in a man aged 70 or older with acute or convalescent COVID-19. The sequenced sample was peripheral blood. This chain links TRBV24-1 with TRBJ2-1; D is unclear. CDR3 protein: CATSDELHEQFF. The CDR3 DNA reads TGTGCCACCAGTGACGAACTACATGAGCAGTTCTTC.